This TCR beta chain was obtained from a study of blood T cells in healthy people across ages. Broader study findings: With age, beta diversity per million T cells declined roughly linearly, significantly by about 40.

Per sample, at least 6 micrograms of total RNA were extracted. As for this clonotype: Its antigen is unidentified.

For the second PCR, which ran for roughly 7 to 11 cycles, a sample-barcoded 5' primer and a J-beta primer mix were used. Every cDNA molecule bore a tag from a template-switch adaptor containing 12 random nucleotides. From the 5' RACE reads, TCRdb called clonotypes with MiXCR, one entry per CDR3 protein. This table has more than 900,000 distinct CDR3 sequences, around 27% appearing once. The germline V and J ends were trimmed by 2 bases and 8 bases, with 10 bases remaining between them. Germline CDR1 and CDR2: LNHNV and YYDKDF (reference sequence). The CDR3 spans 13 residues. Another study also made use of these data, one on T cells of mothers and their children. As reported in that work: Study donors consisted of three healthy Caucasian mothers and their six children.

The clonotype was recovered from a girl between 2 and 10 years old in good health. This chain links TRBV15 with TRBJ2-4; D is possibly TRBD1 (6 bases). The sequencing input was blood. CDR3 DNA: TGTGCCACCAGCAGACGGACAGAACACATTCAGTACTTC. Its protein is CATSRRTEHIQYF.